This entry lists 8 T cell receptor beta chains sequenced from one sample in a study of CDR3 diversity in severe acne. TCRdb called the PCR reads again in MiXCR, with one record for every CDR3 protein. Here the sample spans approximately 90,000 distinct CDR3 sequences, 48% being singletons. Sequenced: blood. These receptors were obtained from a male donor in good health, serving as a control.

Ten or more counts support this clonotype. The chain is built from TRBV28 and TRBJ2-7; 9 positions match TRBD2. Germline V lookup: CDR1 MDHEN, CDR2 SYDVKM. The CDR3 has 18 residues. J lost 3 bases, V lost 0 bases, and 12 bases had no gene match. The DNA of the CDR3 is TGTGCCAGCAGTTTATGGGGGAGAGGACTAGCGCAGAGCTACGAGCAGTACTTC. It codes for CASSLWGRGLAQSYEQYF.

The V call is TRBV12-3 or TRBV12-4, the J call TRBJ1-2; 7 nucleotides align to TRBD1. With V trimmed by 1 base and J by 3 bases, 5 bases remained unmatched. The CDR3 extends over 15 amino acids. As DNA, the CDR3 is TGTGCCAGCAGTTTAGAGGGGGCTTCAGACTATGGCTACACCTTC. This gives the protein CASSLEGASDYGYTF.

This clonotype counts as medium-sized. The rearrangement joins TRBV9 to TRBJ2-1; D gene unclear. The germline V gene has CDR1 SGDLS and CDR2 YYNGEE. CDR3 length: 13 amino acids. Trimming shortened V by 4 bases and J by 0 bases, and 5 bases separated the two germline ends. The CDR3 DNA follows: TGTGCCAGCAGCACAAGCTCCTACAATGAGCAGTTCTTC. Its translation: CASSTSSYNEQFF.

This clonotype occurred once. This chain connects TRBV7-2 to TRBJ2-7, with 7 bases lining up with TRBD2. V dropped 5 bases and J dropped 5; count of bases not matched to a gene: 6. The CDR3 is 13 amino acids. The germline gives CDR1 SGHTA, CDR2 FQGNSA. CDR3 nucleotides: TGTGCCAGCAGCCGGGCGGGAGCGAACGAGCAGTACTTC. Its protein is CASSRAGANEQYF.

This clonotype was counted ten times or more. The J gene is TRBJ1-4, the V gene TRBV6-5; 7 bases are a match to TRBD1. The CDR3 runs 15 residues. V lost 2 bases, J lost 5 bases, and 5 bases stayed unmatched. Germline values: CDR1 MNHEY, CDR2 SVGAGI. Here the CDR3 reads CASSYGDSRNEKLFF. CDR3 nucleotides: TGTGCCAGCAGTTACGGGGACAGTCGAAATGAAAAACTGTTTTTT.

This clonotype was recorded only once. No DNA is shown, since the ends of the CDR3 on it are uncertain; the CDR3 is the one TCRdb lists. The chain couples TRBV2 to TRBJ2-5; no check of the table's D call, TRBD1, against the DNA was made. Germline assignment: CDR1 SNHLY and CDR2 FYNNEI. The CDR3 is made up of 19 amino acids, end residues included. The CDR3 spells CASSEGQYGYTFGSGTQYF.

This clonotype was seen ten or more times. The genes are TRBV20-1 and TRBJ2-2, with 9 bases matching TRBD1. Trimming cost V 6 bases and J 1 base; bases outside gene matches: 9. The CDR3 is made up of 16 amino acids. CDR1 and CDR2 from the germline V gene are DFQATT and SNEGSKA (reference sequence). In DNA form, the CDR3 reads TGCAGTGCCATGGTATGGGGACAGGGGAACACCGGGGAGCTGTTTTTT. The encoded protein is CSAMVWGQGNTGELFF.

A note on this clonotype: A much larger clone lies one base from this, so it may be a read error. The rearrangement uses TRBV6-5 and TRBJ1-1; D gene uncertain. The V gene's germline CDR1 is MNHEY and CDR2 SVGAGI. This CDR3 is 17 amino acids long. The CDR3, as DNA: TGTGCCAGCAGTTACTCTACTATCCTCCGCAAGAACACTGAAGCTTCCTTT. Its protein is CASSYSTILRKNTEASF.